This T cell receptor (beta chain) came from a study of T cells in Graves' hyperthyroidism and ophthalmopathy. Study information: It was at initial diagnosis, before any treatment, that peripheral blood was collected.

CDR3 length: 20 amino acids. The germline CDR1 and CDR2 sequences are MNHEY and SVGAGI. Unmatched junction bases numbered 13, after V lost 0 bases and J lost 0 bases. The source material, RNA transcripts, was used to amplify TCR beta CDR3 regions. First-round RT-PCR with HTBI primers amplified the TCR CDR3 region. TCRdb recomputed calls from the multiplex PCR reads with MiXCR, one row per CDR3 protein. The table lists roughly 600,000 distinct CDR3 sequences, more than 12% of them singletons. Individuals with ophthalmopathy presented a Clinical Activity Score of at least 3, a NOSPECS grade of at least 4 and a duration under 3 months. On the basis of clinical symptoms, serum thyroxine and TRAb, thyroid ultrasound and orbital computed tomography, diagnoses were made. Fresh peripheral blood, 8 to 10 ml, was the source of the PBMCs.

The specimen sequenced was blood. The chain recombines TRBV6-5 with TRBJ1-5, with TRBD1 matching over 8 bases. The TCR comes from a woman between 45 and 65 years old with Graves' ophthalmopathy. CDR3: CASSYSTGTGVLYSNQPQHF. The CDR3 coding sequence is TGTGCCAGCAGTTACTCGACTGGGACAGGAGTCTTATATAGCAATCAGCCCCAGCATTTT.